These 12 T cell receptor beta chains were sequenced from one sample in a study of blood T cell repertoires in COVID-19. Produced via immunoSEQ multiplex PCR; TCRdb's table is partial and in-frame only. Of roughly 160,000 clones listed, roughly nine tenths are singletons. Sequences were obtained from peripheral blood. These TCRs come from a man between 18 and 35 years old with acute or convalescent COVID-19.

This chain uses TRBV27 with TRBJ2-7, with 10 bases fitting TRBD2. Trimming cost V 5 bases and J 2 bases; bases outside gene matches: 3. Germline assignment: CDR1 MNHEY and CDR2 SMNVEV (reference sequence). The CDR3 contains 14 residues. CDR3 loop: CASSPSGGAYEQYV. CDR3 coding DNA: TGTGCCAGCAGTCCCAGCGGGGGGGCCTACGAGCAGTACGTC.

There are a few counts of this clone. V is TRBV30 and J is TRBJ1-3; weak D call: TRBD1 (6 bases). The V gene lost 7 bases and the J gene lost 0 bases, with 16 bases spanning the gap. This CDR3 contains 15 residues. Germline CDR1 reads GTSNPN; CDR2 reads SVGIG (reference sequence). CDR3 coding DNA: TGTGCCTTGGTTTCCGGGACACTCTCTGGAAACACCATATATTTT. This codes for CALVSGTLSGNTIYF.

The CDR3 DNA is TGTGCCAGCAGTTACGTAGGGGGCCCTGGTGGCTACACCTTC. Its translation is CASSYVGGPGGYTF. The rearrangement links TRBV6-5 to TRBJ1-2; 7 bases agree with TRBD1. The germline V gene encodes CDR1 MNHEY and CDR2 SVGAGI. The length of the CDR3 is 14 residues. V shed 2 bases and J 7 bases; nucleotides not matched to a gene: 7.

The V and J genes are TRBV19 and TRBJ1-1; 12 nucleotides match TRBD1. The CDR3 contains 16 residues. CDR1 LNHDA and CDR2 SQIVND come from the germline V gene (reference sequence). The junction had 8 bases not matched to a gene; V was cut back by 6 bases and J by 3 bases. CDR3 in amino acids: CASRPGTGGAYTEAFF. In nucleotides, the CDR3 is TGTGCCAGTAGGCCCGGGACAGGGGGCGCCTACACTGAAGCTTTCTTT.

The chain links TRBV27 to TRBJ1-5; possibly TRBD1 for D (6 bases). V was shortened by 0 bases and J by 4 bases, with 16 bases between the two germline ends. The germline V gene encodes CDR1 MNHEY and CDR2 SMNVEV (reference sequence). The CDR3 extends over 17 amino acids. CDR3 sequence: CASSLSGGRGLNQPQHF. The CDR3 DNA follows: TGTGCCAGCAGTTTATCCGGGGGGCGCGGGTTAAATCAGCCCCAGCATTTT.

The chain links TRBV14 to TRBJ1-2, with D hard to call. The CDR3 consists of 14 residues. The V end was cut by 7 bases, the J end by 0 bases, with 12 bases between. From germline, CDR1 is SGHDN and CDR2 FVKESK. CDR3 nucleotide sequence: TGTGCCAGCAACCTCCGGAGGGCTAACTATGGCTACACCTTC. This sequence encodes CASNLRRANYGYTF. Combining the CDR3 with reference TRBV14 and TRBJ1-2 gives the whole variable domain EAGVTQFPSHSVIEKGQTVTLRCDPISGHDNLYWYRRVMGKEIKFLLHFVKESKQDESGMPNNRFLAERTGGTYSTLKVQPAELEDSGVYFCASNLRRANYGYTFGSGTRLTVV.

The V and J genes are TRBV10-3 and TRBJ1-2; tentative D call: TRBD1 (5 bases). Trimming took off 2 bases at V and 6 bases at J, with 10 bases between the two ends. The V gene's germline CDR1 is ENHRY and CDR2 SYGVKD. The CDR3 consists of 13 residues. This chain's CDR3 is CAISETATDGYTF. The DNA of the CDR3 is TGTGCCATCAGTGAGACTGCGACAGATGGCTACACCTTC.

The chain employs TRBV11-2 and TRBJ2-1; 7 bases align to TRBD1. This CDR3 is built from 16 residues. The ends lost 5 bases at V and 3 bases at J; junction bases unmatched: 10. The germline gives CDR1 SGHAT, CDR2 FQNNGV. This CDR3 is CASSGWVWDSYNEQFF. DNA for the CDR3: TGTGCCAGCAGCGGGTGGGTTTGGGACAGCTACAATGAGCAGTTCTTC.

The V and J genes are TRBV4-1 and TRBJ1-3; D is ambiguous. CDR3 length: 15 residues. V lost 0 bases and J 7 bases, leaving 13 bases between the germline ends. Looked up from germline, CDR1 is MGHRA and CDR2 is YSYEKL. CDR3 bases: TGCGCCAGCAGCCAAGATGGGCCGGCGGGGAACACCATATATTTT. Translating gives CASSQDGPAGNTIYF.

The genes are TRBV5-8 and TRBJ1-2, with TRBD1 identical over 8 bases. V lost 0 bases to trimming and J lost 6 bases; unmatched junction nucleotides: 1. The length of the CDR3 is 13 residues. Germline-derived CDR1 and CDR2 are SGHTS and YDEGEE. The CDR3 spells CASSLGRGHGYTF. CDR3 bases: TGTGCCAGCAGCTTGGGCAGGGGGCATGGCTACACCTTC.

V and J are TRBV19 and TRBJ2-1; D is possibly TRBD1 (7 bases). The ends were cut back, 5 bases at V and 7 bases at J, with 21 bases in the middle. Germline values: CDR1 LNHDA, CDR2 SQIVND (reference sequence). The CDR3 has 16 residues. CDR3 bases: TGTGCCAGTAGTGCCTTCGGAGGGGGCCGGAGGAATGAGCAGTTCTTC. It translates to CASSAFGGGRRNEQFF.

This clone was recorded once. The chain links TRBV20-1 to TRBJ1-2, with D uncertain. Trimming stripped 3 bases from V and 5 bases from J, with 16 bases between. This CDR3 has 14 amino acids. The germline V gene encodes CDR1 DFQATT and CDR2 SNEGSKA (reference sequence). The DNA for the CDR3 is TGCAGTGCTAGTGACATGGCGGTTATTTATGGCTACACCTTC. It codes for CSASDMAVIYGYTF.